This entry is about one T cell receptor (beta chain). Other DNA sequences in this sample translate to the same CDR3. As originally analysed: Quantification of nucleated cells was approximated via reference gene primer amplification. Assay: immunoSEQ multiplex PCR; the TCRdb copy retains only in-frame clones and omits some. The DNA was the basis for D and trimming; V, J and clone size are from that table. The table has roughly 250,000 clones, 70% to 90% seen once; the top ten hold 0.85% to 1%. These data are taken from a study of blood T cell repertoires in COVID-19. About the research overall: Acute and convalescent COVID-19 specimens originated in the United States, Italy and Spain. PBMCs, B-cell-depleted T cells, or T cells provided the cDNA or gDNA that made up the material.

The V end was cut by 5 bases, the J end by 2 bases, with 3 bases between. The germline V gene encodes CDR1 SEHNR and CDR2 FQNEAQ (reference sequence). The CDR3 totals 11 residues. This clonotype was obtained from a human donor with COVID-19, enrolled during active disease. The donor label of this sample is uncertain. This chain links TRBV7-9 with TRBJ2-5; no clear D gene. Sequenced: peripheral blood. The CDR3 region has the DNA TGTGCCAGCAGCCCGCAAGAGACCCAGTACTTC. This sequence encodes CASSPQETQYF.